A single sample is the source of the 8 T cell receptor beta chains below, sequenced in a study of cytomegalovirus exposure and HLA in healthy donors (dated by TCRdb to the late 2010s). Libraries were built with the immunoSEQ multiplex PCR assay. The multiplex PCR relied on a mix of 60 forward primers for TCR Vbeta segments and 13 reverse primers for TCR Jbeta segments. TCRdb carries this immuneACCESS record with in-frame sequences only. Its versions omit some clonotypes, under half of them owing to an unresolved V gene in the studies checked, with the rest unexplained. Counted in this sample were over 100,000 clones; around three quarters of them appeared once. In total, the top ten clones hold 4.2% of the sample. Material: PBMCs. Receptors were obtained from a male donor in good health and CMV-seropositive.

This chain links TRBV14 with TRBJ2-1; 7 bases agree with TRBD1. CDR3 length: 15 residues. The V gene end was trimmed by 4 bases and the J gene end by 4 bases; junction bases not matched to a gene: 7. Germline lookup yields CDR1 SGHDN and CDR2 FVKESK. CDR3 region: CASSRVQGVYNEQFF. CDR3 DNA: TGTGCCAGCAGCCGGGTTCAGGGGGTTTACAATGAGCAGTTCTTC.

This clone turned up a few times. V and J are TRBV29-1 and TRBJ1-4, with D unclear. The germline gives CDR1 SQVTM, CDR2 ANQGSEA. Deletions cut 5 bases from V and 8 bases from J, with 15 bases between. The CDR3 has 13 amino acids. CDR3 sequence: CSVCDVTGEKLFF. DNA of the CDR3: TGCAGCGTTTGCGACGTAACGGGGGAAAAACTGTTTTTT.

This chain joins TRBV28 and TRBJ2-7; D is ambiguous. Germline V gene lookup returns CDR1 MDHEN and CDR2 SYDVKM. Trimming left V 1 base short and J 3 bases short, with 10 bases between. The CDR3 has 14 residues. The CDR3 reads CASSLLPDFYEQYF. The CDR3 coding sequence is TGTGCCAGCAGTTTATTGCCAGATTTCTACGAGCAGTACTTC.

CDR3 nucleotide sequence: TGTGCCAGCAGCTTAGTTCGAGGTGAGCAGTTCTTC. Its protein is CASSLVRGEQFF. The chain employs TRBV11-2 and TRBJ2-1; D unresolved. Germline values: CDR1 SGHAT, CDR2 FQNNGV. CDR3 size: 12 residues. V gave up 1 base and J gave up 9 bases, with 7 bases separating them.

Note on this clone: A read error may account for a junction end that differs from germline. CDR3 residues: CASSLSPTGANGLTF. The CDR3 bases are TGCGCCAGCAGCTTGAGCCCCACTGGGGCCAACGGCCTGACTTTC. The genes are TRBV5-1 and TRBJ2-6; D may be TRBD1 (5 bases). The germline V gene encodes CDR1 SGHRS and CDR2 YFSETQ. The CDR3 totals 15 residues.

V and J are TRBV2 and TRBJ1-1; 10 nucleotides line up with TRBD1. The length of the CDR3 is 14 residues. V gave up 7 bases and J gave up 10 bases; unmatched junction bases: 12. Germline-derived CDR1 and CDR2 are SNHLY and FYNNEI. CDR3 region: CASNGMGQGTGAFF. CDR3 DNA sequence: TGTGCCAGCAATGGAATGGGACAGGGGACGGGAGCTTTCTTT.

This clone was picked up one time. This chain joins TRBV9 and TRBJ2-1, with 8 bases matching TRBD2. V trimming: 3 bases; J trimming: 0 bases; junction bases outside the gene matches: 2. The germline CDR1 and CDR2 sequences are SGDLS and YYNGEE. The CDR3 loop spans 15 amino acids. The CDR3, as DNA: TGTGCCAGCAGCGGCGGGACTAGCTCCTACAATGAGCAGTTCTTC. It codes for CASSGGTSSYNEQFF. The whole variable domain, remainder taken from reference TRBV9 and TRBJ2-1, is DSGVTQTPKHLITATGQRVTLRCSPRSGDLSVYWYQQSLDQGLQFLIQYYNGEERAKGNILERFSAQQFPDLHSELNLSSLELGDSALYFCASSGGTSSYNEQFFGPGTRLTVL.

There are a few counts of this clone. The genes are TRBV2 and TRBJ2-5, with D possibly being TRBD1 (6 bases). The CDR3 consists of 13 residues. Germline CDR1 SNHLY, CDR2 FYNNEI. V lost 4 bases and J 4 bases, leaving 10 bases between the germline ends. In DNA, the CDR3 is TGTGCCAGCAGTGGGTGGGGGCGAGAGACCCAGTACTTC. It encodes CASSGWGRETQYF.